This paragraph covers one T cell receptor (beta chain) sequence. The antigen is unknown. Patients were excluded for autoimmune disease history or systemic immunosuppression. Here immunoSEQ multiplex PCR was the method, and the copy in TCRdb shows in-frame clones only, minus some. The sample includes 75,000 to 80,000 clones, approximately 86% of them seen just once. This sample is drawn from a study of OX40 agonist ivuxolimab in advanced cancers. General study findings and limits: At 0.1 to 3.0 mg/kg and by week 6, CD4+ and CD8+ T cells in the blood had expanded clonally.

The CDR3 spans 13 residues. V was trimmed by 6 bases and J by 2 bases, leaving 10 bases between them. Germline V gene data show CDR1 as MNHNS and CDR2 as SASEGT. The sequencing here drew on CD4+ or CD8+ T cells sorted from blood, taken in a trial of the OX40 agonist ivuxolimab. This clonotype originated in an adult with an advanced solid tumor such as melanoma, head and neck, liver or kidney cancer. The V gene is TRBV6-1, the J gene TRBJ2-5; perhaps TRBD2 as D (6 bases). CDR3 in amino acids: CASRRGTQETQYF. The DNA of the CDR3 is TGTGCCAGCAGACGGGGGACTCAAGAGACCCAGTACTTC.